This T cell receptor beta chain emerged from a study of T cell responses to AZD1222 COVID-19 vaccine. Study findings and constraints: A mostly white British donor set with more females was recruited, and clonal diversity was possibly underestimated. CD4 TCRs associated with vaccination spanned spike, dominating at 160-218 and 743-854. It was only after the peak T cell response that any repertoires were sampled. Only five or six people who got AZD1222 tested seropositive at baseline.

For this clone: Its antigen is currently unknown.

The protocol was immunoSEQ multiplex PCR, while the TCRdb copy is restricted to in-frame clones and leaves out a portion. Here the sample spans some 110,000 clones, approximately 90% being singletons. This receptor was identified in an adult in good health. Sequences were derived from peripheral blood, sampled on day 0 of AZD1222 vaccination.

CDR3 sequence reads: CASKERELNTEAFF. CDR3 DNA: TGTGCCAGTAAAGAACGGGAGCTGAACACTGAAGCTTTCTTT. V and J are TRBV19 and TRBJ1-1; no reliable D call. V lost 7 bases and J lost 0, with 12 bases in between. This CDR3 has 14 amino acids. Germline V gene data show CDR1 as LNHDA and CDR2 as SQIVND (reference sequence).